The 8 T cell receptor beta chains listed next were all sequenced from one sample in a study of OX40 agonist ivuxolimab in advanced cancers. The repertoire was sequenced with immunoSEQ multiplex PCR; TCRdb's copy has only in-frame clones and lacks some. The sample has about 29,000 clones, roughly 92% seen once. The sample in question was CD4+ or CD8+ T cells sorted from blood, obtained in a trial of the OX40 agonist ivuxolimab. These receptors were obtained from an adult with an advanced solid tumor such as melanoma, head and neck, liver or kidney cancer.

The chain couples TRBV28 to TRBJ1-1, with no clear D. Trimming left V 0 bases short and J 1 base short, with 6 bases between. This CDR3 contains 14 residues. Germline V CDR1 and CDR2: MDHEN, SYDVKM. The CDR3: CASSLWGENTEAFF. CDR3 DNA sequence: TGTGCCAGCAGTTTATGGGGAGAGAACACTGAAGCTTTCTTT.

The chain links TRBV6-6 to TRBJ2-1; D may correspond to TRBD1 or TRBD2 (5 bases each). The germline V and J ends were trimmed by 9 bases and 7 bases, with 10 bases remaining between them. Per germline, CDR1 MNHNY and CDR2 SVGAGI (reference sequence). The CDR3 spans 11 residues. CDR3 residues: CASRWGNEQFF. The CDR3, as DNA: TGTGCCAGTCGATGGGGGAATGAGCAGTTCTTC.

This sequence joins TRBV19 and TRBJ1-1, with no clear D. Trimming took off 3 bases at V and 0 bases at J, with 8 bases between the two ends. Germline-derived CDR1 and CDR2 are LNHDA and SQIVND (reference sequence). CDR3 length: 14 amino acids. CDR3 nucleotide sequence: TGTGCCAGTAGTATTGTCCCAATGAACACTGAAGCTTTCTTT. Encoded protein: CASSIVPMNTEAFF.

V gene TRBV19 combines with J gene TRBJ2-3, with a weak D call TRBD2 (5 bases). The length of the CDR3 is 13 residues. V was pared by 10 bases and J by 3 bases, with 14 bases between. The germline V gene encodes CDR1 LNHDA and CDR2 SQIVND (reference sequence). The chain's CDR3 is CATSKEMTDTQYF. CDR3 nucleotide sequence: TGTGCCACTAGCAAGGAAATGACAGATACGCAGTATTTT.

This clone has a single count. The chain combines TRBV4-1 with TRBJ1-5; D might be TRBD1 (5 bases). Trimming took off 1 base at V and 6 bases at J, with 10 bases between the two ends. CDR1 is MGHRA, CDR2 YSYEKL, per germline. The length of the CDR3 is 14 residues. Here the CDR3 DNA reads TGCGCCAGCAGCCAAGGATTAGGGGTTCAGCCCCAGCATTTT. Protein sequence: CASSQGLGVQPQHF.

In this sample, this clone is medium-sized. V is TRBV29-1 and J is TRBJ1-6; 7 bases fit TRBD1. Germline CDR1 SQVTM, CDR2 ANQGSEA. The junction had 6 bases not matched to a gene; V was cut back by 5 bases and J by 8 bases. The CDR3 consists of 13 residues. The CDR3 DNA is TGCAGCGTTTCAACAGGGGAGGATTCACCCCTCCACTTT. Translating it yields CSVSTGEDSPLHF.

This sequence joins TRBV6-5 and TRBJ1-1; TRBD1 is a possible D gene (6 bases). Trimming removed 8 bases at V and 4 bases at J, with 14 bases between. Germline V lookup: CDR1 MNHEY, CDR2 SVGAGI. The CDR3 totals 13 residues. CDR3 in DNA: TGTGCCAGCGGACCCCCAGGGGCCACTGAAGCTTTCTTT. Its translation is CASGPPGATEAFF.

Written as DNA, the CDR3 is TGTGCCAGCAGTTTATCTGGGGAGAAAAATGAAAAACTGTTTTTT. Translating gives CASSLSGEKNEKLFF. The chain employs TRBV27 and TRBJ1-4; D is ambiguous. The V gene lost 0 bases and the J gene lost 5 bases, with 10 bases spanning the gap. Per the germline V gene, CDR1 is MNHEY and CDR2 is SMNVEV (reference sequence). This CDR3 is built from 15 residues.